Each of the 10 T cell receptor beta chains below was sequenced from the same sample in a study of shared clonotypes between healthy human individuals. Only in-frame clones appear in the TCRdb table, and some are missing; sequencing was by immunoSEQ multiplex PCR. The sample includes about 1,500,000 clones, 96% of them seen just once. Sequenced sample: naive CD4+ T cells sorted from blood. Subset here: CD45RA+ positively selected. All receptors derive from a man aged 25 to 45 in good health.

V gene TRBV7-9 combines with J gene TRBJ2-7; D not certain. The CDR3 runs 16 residues. The germline V and J ends were trimmed by 2 bases and 3 bases, with 17 bases remaining between them. Germline V CDR1 and CDR2: SEHNR, FQNEAQ (reference sequence). The CDR3 loop is CASSLLGGVKNYEQYF. The DNA of the CDR3 is TGTGCCAGCAGCTTACTGGGCGGAGTCAAAAACTACGAGCAGTACTTC.

The chain joins TRBV5-1 to TRBJ1-1; tentatively, D is TRBD1 (6 bases). Germline V CDR1 and CDR2: SGHRS, YFSETQ. V lost 4 bases and J lost 4, with 11 bases in between. The CDR3 extends over 13 amino acids. Written as DNA, the CDR3 is TGCGCCAGCAGCGAACAGGGTCGCACTGAAGCTTTCTTT. This codes for CASSEQGRTEAFF.

The CDR3 reads CAWSVQAGITDTQYF. The CDR3 nucleotides are TGTGCCTGGAGTGTACAAGCGGGAATCACAGATACGCAGTATTTT. The V gene is TRBV30, the J gene TRBJ2-3; TRBD2 aligns across 7 bases. The J segment lost 2 bases and the V segment lost 0 bases, leaving 5 bases of the junction unmatched. The V gene's germline CDR1 is GTSNPN and CDR2 SVGIG (reference sequence). The CDR3 runs 15 residues.

This rearrangement joins TRBV6-5 to TRBJ1-1; no clear D. This CDR3 has 12 amino acids. V was pared by 9 bases and J by 1 base, with 9 bases between. The germline CDR1 and CDR2 sequences are MNHEY and SVGAGI. CDR3 residues: CASTQGNTEAFF. In DNA form, the CDR3 reads TGTGCCAGTACTCAAGGGAACACTGAAGCTTTCTTT.

A remark on this clone: The sample holds other DNA sequences that translate to the same CDR3. This chain joins TRBV20-1 and TRBJ2-2; D remains unclear. V dropped 4 bases and J dropped 5 bases, with 5 bases sitting between them. This CDR3 has 11 amino acids. CDR1 is DFQATT, CDR2 SNEGSKA, per germline (reference sequence). The CDR3 protein is CSATDTGELFF. The CDR3 nucleotides are TGCAGTGCTACGGATACCGGGGAGCTGTTTTTT.

V usage is TRBV6-6 and J usage is TRBJ2-7; tentative D call: TRBD2 (5 bases). The germline V and J ends were trimmed by 6 bases and 6 bases, with 24 bases remaining between them. Germline V gene data show CDR1 as MNHNY and CDR2 as SVGAGI (reference sequence). CDR3 length equals 16 residues. CDR3 amino acids: CASSNTDEGVYTEQYF. The CDR3 DNA is TGTGCCAGCAGCAATACCGATGAGGGAGTTTATACCGAGCAGTACTTC.

This chain joins TRBV19 and TRBJ1-1, with D unclear. The germline CDR1 and CDR2 sequences are LNHDA and SQIVND (reference sequence). V was pared by 8 bases and J by 6 bases, with 13 bases between. This CDR3 has 12 amino acids. The CDR3 spells CASVPSGSEAFF. For the CDR3, the DNA is TGTGCCAGTGTCCCGTCGGGCTCTGAAGCTTTCTTT.

The chain carries TRBV7-9 and TRBJ2-2; no firm D call. Germline loops: CDR1 SEHNR, CDR2 FQNEAQ (reference sequence). Trimming took off 1 base at V and 10 bases at J, with 4 bases between the two ends. The CDR3 length is 11 residues. The CDR3 sequence: CASSLVEELFF. As DNA, the CDR3 is TGTGCCAGCAGCTTAGTGGAGGAGCTGTTTTTT.

This chain joins TRBV7-8 and TRBJ1-2; 12 positions agree with TRBD1. V lost 5 bases, J lost 6 bases, and 7 bases stayed unmatched. The CDR3 covers 15 residues. Germline loops: CDR1 SGHVS, CDR2 FQNEAQ. The CDR3 protein is CASSGRDRGRNGYTF. CDR3 nucleotide sequence: TGTGCCAGCAGCGGGCGGGACAGGGGGCGAAATGGCTACACCTTC.

The V and J genes are TRBV5-1 and TRBJ2-7; D perhaps matches TRBD2 (7 bases). CDR1 SGHRS and CDR2 YFSETQ come from the germline V gene. Between the trimmed V and J ends, which lost 2 bases and 4 bases, there was a span of 13 bases. The CDR3 loop spans 14 amino acids. The CDR3 sequence is CASSFSGGDYEQYF. The CDR3 bases are TGCGCCAGCAGCTTCTCGGGGGGCGATTACGAGCAGTACTTC. Full variable domain (missing parts from reference TRBV5-1 and TRBJ2-7): KAGVTQTPRYLIKTRGQQVTLSCSPISGHRSVSWYQQTPGQGLQFLFEYFSETQRNKGNFPGRFSGRQFSNSRSEMNVSTLELGDSALYLCASSFSGGDYEQYFGPGTRLTVT.